The next 20 T cell receptor beta chains were all read from a single sample in a study of T cell clonality in common variable immunodeficiency. These receptors' antigens are unknown. The table came from immunoSEQ multiplex PCR; TCRdb's copy has only in-frame clones and leaves some out. This sample has tens of thousands of clones, each found more than once. Study results and caveats: Fewer deletions and N-nucleotide insertions were reportedly seen in common variable immunodeficiency TCR beta sequences.

Input material: peripheral blood mononuclear cells. These receptors all stem from a human donor with common variable immunodeficiency.

This clone came up many times. The read gets to within 3 residues of the CDR3 end, and the germline J gene fills in the rest. The chain recombines TRBV28 with TRBJ1-1; tentative D call: TRBD1 (6 bases). This CDR3 spans 14 amino acids. CDR1 is MDHEN and CDR2 is SYDVKM in the germline V gene. V lost 2 bases, J lost 5 bases, and 12 bases lay in between. The CDR3 loop is CASSLPGVWTEAFF. The sequenced CDR3 bases are TGTGCCAGCAGTTTACCAGGGGTATGGACTGAA.

Many counts were recorded for this clone. The read comes to an end 3 residues before the CDR3 does, leaving the germline J gene to fill in the end. This chain connects TRBV2 to TRBJ1-6; D is unclear. Germline assignment: CDR1 SNHLY and CDR2 FYNNEI. Between the trimmed V and J ends, which lost 10 bases and 5 bases, there was a span of 12 bases. CDR3 length: 13 residues. The part of the CDR3 DNA that was read is TGTGCCACTCAAGGGCACCATAATTCACCC. Its translation is CATQGHHNSP. The whole CDR3 protein reads CATQGHHNSPLHF.

The table lists this clone with many counts. The read is 3 residues too short to cover the CDR3 end, so that end is filled in from the germline J gene. The chain recombines TRBV7-2 with TRBJ2-3; 7 nucleotides agree with TRBD1. J was trimmed by 5 bases and V by 3 bases; bases with no gene match: 8. The CDR3 runs 15 residues. The germline V gene encodes CDR1 SGHTA and CDR2 FQGNSA. The CDR3 DNA, read in part, is TGTGCCAGCAGCTTGTGGGACAGTCTCCGAGATACG. Amino acids: CASSLWDSLRDT. The full CDR3 reads CASSLWDSLRDTQYF.

In its sample, this clone ranks as medium-sized. The read is 3 residues too short to cover the CDR3 end, so that end is filled in from the germline J gene. The chain recombines TRBV29-1 with TRBJ2-3; perhaps TRBD1 as D (6 bases). Looked up from germline, CDR1 is SQVTM and CDR2 is ANQGSEA. Trimming removed 7 bases from V and 2 bases from J, with 19 bases in between. The CDR3 is 15 amino acids. The CDR3 here is CSAILDRSTTDTQYF. The sequenced part of the CDR3 DNA is TGCAGCGCTATACTTGACAGGTCGACCACAGATACG.

Many counts were recorded for this clone. Sequencing ends 3 residues short of the CDR3 end; the germline J gene provides the rest. The V gene is TRBV11-2, the J gene TRBJ1-1; D is possibly TRBD1 (5 bases). The CDR3 covers 14 residues. Trimming removed 4 bases at V and 1 base at J, with 10 bases between. CDR1 and CDR2 (germline): SGHAT, FQNNGV. The covered CDR3 bases are TGTGCCAGCAGCTCCCGACAGAGGAACACTGAA. Translating gives CASSSRQRNTE. Given in full, the CDR3 is CASSSRQRNTEAFF.

This clone was counted many times. With the read ending 3 residues before the CDR3 end, the germline J gene is used to fill in that end. The chain links TRBV20-1 to TRBJ1-4; 9 positions match TRBD1. In germline, CDR1 is DFQATT, CDR2 SNEGSKA (reference sequence). The CDR3 spans 16 residues. Trimming took 5 bases from V and 0 from J; bases not matched to a gene: 7. The chain's CDR3 is CSACPDRGTTNEKLFF. The part of the CDR3 DNA that was read is TGCAGTGCTTGCCCCGACAGGGGGACAACTAATGAAAAA.

This clone was seen a few times. The CDR3 end lies 3 residues beyond the end of the read and is filled in from the germline J gene. This chain links TRBV19 with TRBJ1-1, with D possibly TRBD1 on 6 matching bases. The CDR3 loop spans 14 amino acids. Germline lookup yields CDR1 LNHDA and CDR2 SQIVND (reference sequence). V was pared by 4 bases and J by 5 bases, with 14 bases between. Partial CDR3 DNA: TGTGCCAGTAGTAACACAGGGCTGGAGACTGAA. Amino acid sequence: CASSNTGLETE. The entire CDR3 reads CASSNTGLETEAFF.

This clone was detected many times. The sequenced part of the CDR3 DNA is TGTGCCATCAGGGCACAAAAAGAAAAA. Translated, it gives CAIRAQKEK. The entire CDR3 protein reads CAIRAQKEKLFF. The chain combines TRBV10-3 with TRBJ1-4; no clear D gene. The read comes to an end 3 residues before the CDR3 does, leaving the germline J gene to fill in the end. The germline V gene has CDR1 ENHRY and CDR2 SYGVKD. V gave up 6 bases and J gave up 8 bases, with 10 bases separating them. There are 12 residues in the CDR3.

Ten or more counts support this clone. The read halts 3 residues ahead of the CDR3 end, with the missing end drawn from the germline J gene. The rearrangement joins TRBV20-1 to TRBJ1-5; D may be TRBD1 (6 bases). Germline lookup yields CDR1 DFQATT and CDR2 SNEGSKA (reference sequence). The CDR3 length is 17 residues. With 0 bases removed from V and 6 bases from J, the gap between germline ends came to 21 bases. The part of the CDR3 DNA that was read is TGCAGTGCTAGAGATCATCTTCCAGGGGAGGTTGGTCAGCCC. Amino acid sequence: CSARDHLPGEVGQP. Given in full, the CDR3 is CSARDHLPGEVGQPQHF.

This clone was counted at least ten times. The read ends 3 residues early relative to the CDR3; the germline J gene fills the gap. The rearrangement joins TRBV5-1 to TRBJ1-6; D gene unclear. V gave up 5 bases and J gave up 9 bases, with 18 bases separating them. Germline CDR1 and CDR2: SGHRS and YFSETQ. This CDR3 has 15 residues. The CDR3 DNA, read in part, is TGCGCCAGCAGACTAGGGATCGGCGAGATTTCACCC. It codes for CASRLGIGEISP. The whole CDR3 region reads CASRLGIGEISPLHF.

This clone has ten or more counts. The DNA ends 3 residues before the CDR3 does, and the rest of the CDR3 is filled in from the germline J gene. The V gene is TRBV4-2, the J gene TRBJ2-2, with 10 nucleotides matching TRBD2. The V segment lost 4 bases and the J segment 0 bases; nucleotides outside the gene matches: 8. The CDR3 runs 18 residues. The germline V gene has CDR1 LGHNA and CDR2 YNFKEQ. CDR3 sequence: CASSPLAGADTNTGELFF. Partial CDR3 DNA: TGTGCCAGCAGCCCGCTAGCGGGGGCTGATACGAACACCGGGGAG.

This clone was seen many times. The read ends 3 residues before the CDR3 terminus; that terminus is restored from the germline J gene. This sequence joins TRBV19 and TRBJ1-1; no definite D call. Trimming cost V 5 bases and J 3 bases, with 10 bases left between them. This CDR3 is 13 amino acids long. The germline gives CDR1 LNHDA, CDR2 SQIVND (reference sequence). The CDR3 sequence: CASSLEGDTEAFF. The part of the CDR3 DNA that was read is TGTGCCAGTAGTCTGGAGGGCGACACTGAA.

In this sample, this clone turned up many times. The read gets to within 3 residues of the CDR3 end, and the germline J gene fills in the rest. The chain employs TRBV5-1 and TRBJ1-3, with D possibly TRBD1 on 5 matching bases. V shed 5 bases and J shed 0 bases, with 12 bases lying between them. CDR1 is SGHRS, CDR2 YFSETQ, per germline. The CDR3 has 15 residues. CDR3 region: CASRIGGYSGNTIYF. The covered CDR3 bases are TGCGCCAGCAGGATCGGGGGGTACTCTGGAAACACC. The full variable domain, in which reference TRBV5-1 and TRBJ1-3 provide the parts outside the CDR3, is KAGVTQTPRYLIKTRGQQVTLSCSPISGHRSVSWYQQTPGQGLQFLFEYFSETQRNKGNFPGRFSGRQFSNSRSEMNVSTLELGDSALYLCASRIGGYSGNTIYFGEGSWLTVV.

This clone was counted ten times or more. The CDR3 extends 3 residues past the end of the read, so its final part is completed from the germline J gene. The chain uses TRBV30 and TRBJ2-2; TRBD2 aligns across 12 bases. Germline V gives CDR1 GTSNPN, CDR2 SVGIG (reference sequence). V gave up 2 bases and J gave up 6 bases; unmatched junction bases: 10. The CDR3 has 17 amino acids. The DNA read from the CDR3 is TGTGCCTGGAGTCTAAGCTCTAGCGGGGGGGCCCCCGGGGAG. It codes for CAWSLSSSGGAPGE. The full CDR3 protein reads CAWSLSSSGGAPGELFF.

This clone was observed at least ten times. Sequencing ends 3 residues short of the CDR3 end; the germline J gene provides the rest. This rearrangement joins TRBV5-1 to TRBJ2-1; 7 bases fit TRBD1. The CDR3 spans 15 residues. The trim removed 0 bases at V and 7 bases at J, leaving 7 bases unmatched. The V gene's germline CDR1 is SGHRS and CDR2 YFSETQ. The CDR3 sequence is CASSLGWDSSNEQFF. The sequenced part of the CDR3 DNA is TGCGCCAGCAGCTTGGGGTGGGACAGTTCGAATGAG.

This clone was recorded at least ten times. The read stops 3 residues short of the end of the CDR3; the missing end is completed from the germline J gene. The J gene is TRBJ2-7, the V gene TRBV6-1; 10 bases line up with TRBD1. CDR3 length: 14 residues. Germline trimming cut 4 bases from V and 5 bases from J; bases unmatched to any gene: 5. CDR1 MNHNS and CDR2 SASEGT come from the germline V gene. Incomplete CDR3 DNA: TGTGCCAGCAGTGTGGGGACAGGGGTAAACGAG. This translates into CASSVGTGVNE. The full CDR3 reads CASSVGTGVNEQYF.

This clone was recorded at least ten times. The read terminates 3 residues ahead of where the CDR3 ends, so the germline J gene completes it. This chain connects TRBV20-1 to TRBJ1-4; tentative D call: TRBD1 (5 bases). This CDR3 spans 11 amino acids. Germline V gene lookup returns CDR1 DFQATT and CDR2 SNEGSKA (reference sequence). CDR3 bases read: TGCAGTGCTAGCCAGGGTTTGGAA. This codes for CSASQGLE. The CDR3, in full, reads CSASQGLELFF.

This clone occurred many times. The sequenced part of the CDR3 DNA is TGTGCCAGCAGGAAGGACAGGGGCGGGACCAAAAACATT. Translation: CASRKDRGGTKNI. The full CDR3 is CASRKDRGGTKNIQYF. The genes are TRBV2 and TRBJ2-4; TRBD1 agrees at 9 bases. Read coverage stops 3 residues before the CDR3 terminus; the germline J gene supplies the remainder. V trimming: 6 bases; J trimming: 2 bases; junction bases outside the gene matches: 8. The CDR3 runs to 16 residues. CDR1 and CDR2 (germline): SNHLY, FYNNEI.

This clone was recorded at least ten times. Read coverage stops 3 residues before the CDR3 terminus; the germline J gene supplies the remainder. The chain links TRBV5-5 to TRBJ2-2; 8 bases line up with TRBD1. This CDR3 region has 15 residues. Germline CDR1 SGHKS, CDR2 YYEKEE (reference sequence). The V segment lost 0 bases and the J segment 7 bases; nucleotides outside the gene matches: 5. The CDR3 loop reads CASSLGQGSGGELFF. The DNA read from the CDR3 is TGTGCCAGCAGCTTGGGACAGGGGAGTGGCGGGGAG. The variable domain in full, completed from reference TRBV5-5 and TRBJ2-2, reads DAGVTQSPTHLIKTRGQQVTLRCSPISGHKSVSWYQQVLGQGPQFIFQYYEKEERGRGNFPDRFSARQFPNYSSELNVNALLLGDSALYLCASSLGQGSGGELFFGEGSRLTVL.

This clone was recorded many times. The CDR3 extends 3 residues past the end of the read, so its final part is completed from the germline J gene. V gene TRBV2 combines with J gene TRBJ1-2, with a weak D call TRBD1 (5 bases). CDR1 is SNHLY, CDR2 FYNNEI, per germline. V lost 5 bases to trimming and J lost 3 bases, with 10 bases between them. This CDR3 has 13 amino acids. The covered CDR3 bases are TGTGCCAGCAGTACGGGGGAAGACTATGGC. Protein product: CASSTGEDYG. The full CDR3 protein reads CASSTGEDYGYTF.